The next 6 T cell receptor beta chains were all read from a single sample in a study of blood T cell repertoires in COVID-19. The method was immunoSEQ multiplex PCR; TCRdb's version includes in-frame clones alone and lacks a portion of them. The table lists roughly 130,000 clones, about 76% of them singletons, with roughly 13% in the top ten. Sequenced: peripheral blood. The origin of the receptors is a man older than 75 with acute or convalescent COVID-19.

The V call is TRBV6-5, the J call TRBJ2-7, with D possibly TRBD1 on 6 matching bases. Deletions cut 6 bases from V and 3 bases from J, with 18 bases between. This CDR3 contains 15 residues. Germline V lookup: CDR1 MNHEY, CDR2 SVGAGI. This CDR3 is CASRKGSGADYEQYF. The CDR3, as DNA: TGTGCCAGCAGGAAAGGGTCAGGGGCGGACTACGAGCAGTACTTC.

The J gene is TRBJ2-5, the V gene TRBV11-2; TRBD2 matches 8 bases. Germline V gene lookup returns CDR1 SGHAT and CDR2 FQNNGV. V shed 0 bases, J shed 2 bases, and the junction held 8 bases outside the gene matches. This CDR3 is 17 amino acids long. The CDR3 loop reads CASSLDTGTRYQETQYF. The CDR3 nucleotides are TGTGCCAGCAGCTTAGATACCGGGACTAGATATCAAGAGACCCAGTACTTC.

The chain links TRBV7-8 to TRBJ1-5, with D uncertain. V was pared by 7 bases and J by 4 bases, with 11 bases between. Germline CDR1 is SGHVS and CDR2 is FQNEAQ. CDR3 length: 13 amino acids. The CDR3 sequence: CASTLSGNQPQHF. CDR3 bases: TGTGCCAGCACCCTGTCGGGGAATCAGCCCCAGCATTTT. Variable domain in full (rest from reference TRBV7-8 and TRBJ1-5): GAGVSQSPRYKVAKRGQDVALRCDPISGHVSLFWYQQALGQGPEFLTYFQNEAQLDKSGLPSDRFFAERPEGSVSTLKIQRTQQEDSAVYLCASTLSGNQPQHFGDGTRLSIL.

Only one count was recorded for this clone. The V call is TRBV4-3, the J call TRBJ2-7; 7 bases are a match to TRBD1. The junction had 9 bases not matched to a gene; V was cut back by 0 bases and J by 1 base. This CDR3 is built from 17 residues. Germline values: CDR1 LGHNA, CDR2 YSLEER. Written as DNA, the CDR3 is TGCGCCAGCAGCCAAGATGGTAAGGACAGGTCATCCTACGAGCAGTACTTC. Translated, it gives CASSQDGKDRSSYEQYF.

J is TRBJ2-7 and V is TRBV4-3; D possibly corresponds to TRBD2 (6 bases). Trimming left V 1 base short and J 3 bases short, with 13 bases between. The CDR3 spans 15 residues. CDR1 and CDR2 (germline): LGHNA, YSLEER. The CDR3 bases are TGCGCCAGCAGCCAAGCGCATTCCGGGGGCTACGAGCAGTACTTC. Translated: CASSQAHSGGYEQYF.

The chain employs TRBV7-8 and TRBJ1-1; D ambiguous. The V and J ends lost 5 bases and 4 bases respectively, with 20 bases between them. CDR3 length equals 16 residues. Germline-derived CDR1 and CDR2 are SGHVS and FQNEAQ. For the CDR3, the DNA is TGTGCCAGCAGCGCCCCGGTCGGGGAGCGTGGCACTGAAGCTTTCTTT. Translation gives CASSAPVGERGTEAFF.